This TCR beta chain was retrieved from a study of blood T cells in healthy people across ages. Background on the study: When template switching was applied, about one barcoded beta molecule was captured per two T cells.

Study-wide points: In long-lived donors, naive CD4+ cell counts and diversity exceeded those of aged donors.

Germline assignment: CDR1 SQVTM and CDR2 ANQGSEA. CDR3 length equals 15 residues. For this clonotype: Its antigen is currently unknown. At one boundary the junction diverges from the germline segment, which might be a read error.

For the second PCR, which ran for roughly 7 to 11 cycles, a sample-barcoded 5' primer and a J-beta primer mix were used. With 12 random nucleotides, a template-switch adaptor tagged each individual cDNA molecule. MiXCR was run by TCRdb on the 5' RACE reads, yielding one entry per CDR3 protein. Of about 670,000 distinct CDR3 sequences listed, 40% to 45% are singletons. The source is a man older than 75 in good health. This chain joins TRBV29-1 and TRBJ2-3; D is possibly TRBD1 or TRBD2 (7 bases each). Sequenced sample: blood. The DNA for the CDR3 is TGCAGCGTTGACAGGTCAGGGGGAGGGACAGATGCGCAGTATTTT. Translated: CSVDRSGGGTDAQYF.